Listed below are T cell receptor beta chains from one sample, sequenced in a study of cytomegalovirus exposure and HLA in healthy donors. Libraries were prepared by immunoSEQ multiplex PCR; TCRdb keeps only in-frame clonotypes and omits some of them. Found here are under 150,000 clones, 80% of them singletons; the top ten hold around 4.1%. The sample taken for sequencing was PBMCs. The source of these receptors is a woman in her thirties or forties in good health and CMV-seronegative. Both conserved end residues are part of each CDR3. D genes are given only for firm matches. Not all rows give a size; the values are once, few, many and, for expanded clones, a class.

size	D	V	J	CDR3	DNA
few	NA	TRBV19	TRBJ1-5	CASSIRLFDRTYQPQHF	TGTGCCAGTAGTATTCGCCTCTTCGACAGGACTTATCAGCCCCAGCATTTT
NA	NA	TRBV14	TRBJ2-7	CASSAAYEQYF	TGTGCCAGCAGCGCGGCCTACGAGCAGTACTTC
once	NA	TRBV7-9	TRBJ2-2	CASSLRPGAGDTGELFF	TGTGCCAGCAGCTTAAGGCCAGGGGCCGGGGACACCGGGGAGCTGTTTTTT
once	NA	TRBV27	TRBJ1-1	CASSFGTMNTEAFF	TGTGCCAGCAGTTTCGGGACAATGAACACTGAAGCTTTCTTT
once	NA	TRBV11-2	TRBJ1-3	CASSLERSNTIYF	TGTGCCAGCAGCTTAGAGAGATCAAACACCATATATTTT
NA	NA	TRBV2	TRBJ1-1	CASRDGQHTEAFF	TGTGCCAGCAGGGACGGACAGCACACTGAAGCTTTCTTT
NA	TRBD2	TRBV6-6	TRBJ2-1	CASSYSLAGGANEQFF	TGTGCCAGCAGTTACTCGTTGGCGGGAGGGGCAAATGAGCAGTTCTTC
few	NA	TRBV4-1	TRBJ2-1	CASSQEGSAYNEQFF	TGCGCCAGCAGCCAAGAAGGGAGCGCCTACAATGAGCAGTTCTTC
NA	TRBD2	TRBV29-1	TRBJ2-1	CSVDGSLAGVHNEQFF	TGCAGCGTTGACGGTTCTCTAGCGGGAGTGCACAATGAGCAGTTCTTC
NA	NA	TRBV4-2	TRBJ2-1	CASSQPARDNEQFF	TGTGCCAGCAGCCAGCCAGCGCGGGACAATGAGCAGTTCTTC